The 26 T cell receptor beta chains below were found in one sample sequenced in a study of blood T cell repertoires in COVID-19. Sequencing used immunoSEQ multiplex PCR; TCRdb keeps in-frame clones, though not all of them. Of about 460,000 clones in the sample, about nine tenths were seen once. Sequencing was carried out using PBMCs or T cells enriched from blood (not recorded which). The source is an older woman who had recovered from COVID-19.

This clone was observed a single time. The chain carries TRBV27 and TRBJ1-1, with a weak D call TRBD1 (6 bases). This CDR3 spans 15 amino acids. The V end lost 4 bases, the J end lost 1 base, and 13 bases lay between the germline ends. The germline gives CDR1 MNHEY, CDR2 SMNVEV (reference sequence). In nucleotides, the CDR3 is TGTGCCAGCAGTTCGCAGGGGCTAGGGAACACTGAAGCTTTCTTT. It encodes CASSSQGLGNTEAFF.

The V and J genes are TRBV6-5 and TRBJ1-4; 7 bases are shared with TRBD1. The CDR3 consists of 15 residues. CDR1 is MNHEY, CDR2 SVGAGI, per germline. V dropped 6 bases and J dropped 8; count of bases not matched to a gene: 12. The CDR3 nucleotides read TGTGCCAGCAGCTCCAGACAGGGAGTAGGAGAAAAACTGTTTTTT. It is translated as CASSSRQGVGEKLFF.

The chain uses TRBV7-2 and TRBJ1-5; maybe TRBD1 (5 bases). The CDR3 length is 14 residues. Germline lookup yields CDR1 SGHTA and CDR2 FQGNSA. Trimming took off 1 base at V and 4 bases at J, with 8 bases between the two ends. The CDR3 DNA reads TGTGCCAGCAGCTTAGTTTCAGGGAATCAGCCCCAGCATTTT. Translated: CASSLVSGNQPQHF. The full variable domain, completed using reference TRBV7-2 and TRBJ1-5, is GAGVSQSPSNKVTEKGKDVELRCDPISGHTALYWYRQSLGQGLEFLIYFQGNSAPDKSGLPSDRFSAERTGGSVSTLTIQRTQQEDSAVYLCASSLVSGNQPQHFGDGTRLSIL.

This chain joins TRBV15 and TRBJ2-3, with 8 nucleotides matching TRBD2. The CDR3 contains 15 residues. The V gene's germline CDR1 is LNHNV and CDR2 YYDKDF (reference sequence). The trim removed 5 bases at V and 3 bases at J, leaving 7 bases unmatched. DNA for the CDR3: TGTGCCACCAGCTTTCGGGCGGGGGGAACAGATACGCAGTATTTT. This codes for CATSFRAGGTDTQYF.

In its sample, this clone was seen a few times. The chain is built from TRBV7-9 and TRBJ1-1, with TRBD1 matching over 7 bases. CDR1 SEHNR and CDR2 FQNEAQ come from the germline V gene (reference sequence). The CDR3 is 15 residues long. The V gene end was trimmed by 3 bases and the J gene end by 7 bases; junction bases not matched to a gene: 11. The CDR3 here is CASSLSQGRGLEAFF. The CDR3 DNA reads TGTGCCAGCAGCTTGTCACAGGGGCGAGGCCTTGAAGCTTTCTTT.

This chain links TRBV11-2 with TRBJ2-7; D is perhaps TRBD2 (5 bases). This CDR3 is built from 13 residues. V dropped 1 base and J dropped 6 bases, with 10 bases sitting between them. Germline V gives CDR1 SGHAT, CDR2 FQNNGV. CDR3 sequence: CASSLVYGGEQYV. The DNA of the CDR3 is TGTGCCAGCAGCTTAGTTTACGGAGGCGAGCAGTACGTC.

In this sample, this clone turned up once. This chain joins TRBV6-4 and TRBJ1-5; D uncertain. Germline assignment: CDR1 MRHNA and CDR2 SNTAGT. The CDR3 has 14 residues. Trimming pared 2 bases from V and 4 bases from J, leaving 9 bases between. The CDR3 nucleotides are TGTGCCAGCAGTGACGGTAGTTCTAATCAGCCCCAGCATTTT. This encodes CASSDGSSNQPQHF.

This clone has only a few counts. The J gene is TRBJ1-1, the V gene TRBV2; D is uncertain. This CDR3 is 12 amino acids long. V was clipped by 6 bases and J by 1 base, with 6 bases between them. Per germline, CDR1 SNHLY and CDR2 FYNNEI. The CDR3 spells CASRAGNTEAFF. The DNA for the CDR3 is TGTGCCAGCAGGGCAGGGAACACTGAAGCTTTCTTT.

The genes are TRBV3-1 (or the pseudogene TRBV3-2) and TRBJ1-3; 9 positions match TRBD1. This CDR3 spans 16 amino acids. Trimming cost V 4 bases and J 4 bases; bases outside gene matches: 8. CDR1 is LGHDT and CDR2 is YNNKEL in the germline V gene (reference sequence). The CDR3 DNA reads TGTGCCAGCAGCCGCTCAACAGGGGGCTGGGGAAACACCATATATTTT. As protein: CASSRSTGGWGNTIYF.

Here the CDR3 reads CASSSRDRPTDTQYF. The CDR3, as DNA: TGTGCCAGCAGCTCCAGGGATAGACCCACAGATACGCAGTATTTT. This chain joins TRBV7-9 and TRBJ2-3; D is possibly TRBD1 (5 bases). V was trimmed by 4 bases and J by 2 bases, leaving 13 bases between them. Germline CDR1 SEHNR, CDR2 FQNEAQ (reference sequence). CDR3 length equals 15 residues.

This chain uses TRBV11-2 with TRBJ1-2; no clear D gene. Germline V gene sequence: CDR1 SGHAT, CDR2 FQNNGV. V was clipped by 1 base and J by 1 base, with 7 bases between them. The CDR3 totals 14 residues. The CDR3 protein is CASSLVQVNYGYTF. CDR3 DNA: TGTGCCAGCAGCTTAGTCCAGGTTAACTATGGCTACACCTTC.

The chain couples TRBV7-8 to TRBJ1-1; D perhaps matches TRBD1 (5 bases). Germline loops: CDR1 SGHVS, CDR2 FQNEAQ. The V end lost 1 base, the J end lost 1 base, and 7 bases lay between the germline ends. CDR3 length: 14 residues. The CDR3 reads CASSLGGGNTEAFF. CDR3 DNA sequence: TGTGCCAGCAGCTTAGGGGGCGGGAACACTGAAGCTTTCTTT.

The V and J genes are TRBV10-2 and TRBJ2-5; 11 bases line up with TRBD2. Per the germline V gene, CDR1 is WSHSY and CDR2 is SAAADI. With V trimmed by 5 bases and J by 2 bases, 7 bases remained unmatched. The CDR3 totals 16 residues. This chain's CDR3 is CASSRATSGGQETQYF. The CDR3 coding sequence is TGCGCCAGCAGTCGAGCCACTAGCGGGGGACAAGAGACCCAGTACTTC.

The chain joins TRBV19 to TRBJ1-4; D not resolved. Germline CDR1 LNHDA, CDR2 SQIVND (reference sequence). V was trimmed by 3 bases and J by 5 bases, leaving 7 bases between them. The CDR3 runs 13 residues. The CDR3 protein is CASSIGQNEKLFF. Here the CDR3 DNA reads TGTGCCAGTAGTATTGGCCAGAATGAAAAACTGTTTTTT.

This chain joins TRBV11-3 and TRBJ2-3, with TRBD2 as a possible D gene (6 bases). V lost 5 bases and J 5 bases, leaving 8 bases between the germline ends. Per germline, CDR1 SGHNT and CDR2 YENEEA. This CDR3 region has 12 residues. Here the CDR3 reads CASSRAGDTQYF. In DNA, the CDR3 is TGTGCCAGCAGCCGAGCGGGAGATACGCAGTATTTT.

The chain joins TRBV7-9 to TRBJ2-7, with D perhaps TRBD2 (5 bases). V was trimmed by 3 bases and J by 3 bases, leaving 6 bases between them. The CDR3 runs 12 residues. The germline V gene has CDR1 SEHNR and CDR2 FQNEAQ (reference sequence). CDR3 sequence: CASSFGDYEQYF. For the CDR3, the DNA is TGTGCCAGCAGCTTCGGGGACTACGAGCAGTACTTC.

The chain couples TRBV27 to TRBJ1-2, with TRBD1 matching 12 bases. The CDR3 length is 15 residues. V trimming: 0 bases; J trimming: 8 bases; junction bases outside the gene matches: 4. Germline values: CDR1 MNHEY, CDR2 SMNVEV (reference sequence). The CDR3 DNA reads TGTGCCAGCAGTTTATCGGGGACAGGGGGCCGGGGCTACACCTTC. Amino acids: CASSLSGTGGRGYTF.

The rearrangement links TRBV24-1 to TRBJ1-6, with unresolved D. Germline assignment: CDR1 KGHDR and CDR2 SFDVKD. The V end lost 8 bases, the J end lost 10 bases, and 8 bases lay between the germline ends. This CDR3 region has 11 residues. CDR3 nucleotide sequence: TGTGCCACCACCCCGTCCTCACCCCTCCACTTT. Amino acids: CATTPSSPLHF.

The V gene is TRBV2, the J gene TRBJ2-3; possibly TRBD1 for D (5 bases). Trimming removed 5 bases from V and 6 bases from J, with 15 bases in between. The CDR3 is made up of 14 amino acids. CDR1 is SNHLY, CDR2 FYNNEI, per germline. The CDR3 reads CASSPAVKGDTQYF. The CDR3 DNA reads as TGTGCCAGCAGTCCGGCCGTCAAGGGGGATACGCAGTATTTT.

The V call is TRBV6-5, the J call TRBJ1-6; D call uncertain. CDR1 is MNHEY and CDR2 is SVGAGI in the germline V gene. Trimming removed 2 bases at V and 6 bases at J, with 14 bases between. The CDR3 spans 16 residues. In nucleotides, the CDR3 is TGTGCCAGCAGTTACCAGGTTTCCGGTCGTAATTCACCCCTCCACTTT. Encoded protein: CASSYQVSGRNSPLHF.

V and J are TRBV2 and TRBJ2-7; tentatively, D is TRBD1 (5 bases). V lost 1 base, J lost 3 bases, and 7 bases lay in between. This CDR3 comprises 13 residues. CDR1 is SNHLY and CDR2 is FYNNEI in the germline V gene. CDR3 sequence: CASSEDRNYEQYV. In nucleotides, the CDR3 is TGTGCCAGCAGTGAAGACAGGAACTACGAGCAGTACGTC.

The rearrangement links TRBV5-1 to TRBJ2-5; 7 bases align to TRBD1. Trimming at V came to 4 bases and at J to 3 bases, leaving 6 bases not matched to a gene. Germline CDR1 SGHRS, CDR2 YFSETQ. The CDR3 has 14 residues. The CDR3: CASSQGTAKETQYF. The CDR3 DNA reads TGCGCCAGCAGCCAGGGGACAGCTAAAGAGACCCAGTACTTC. Looking up the rest from reference TRBV5-1 and TRBJ2-5 gives the full variable domain: KAGVTQTPRYLIKTRGQQVTLSCSPISGHRSVSWYQQTPGQGLQFLFEYFSETQRNKGNFPGRFSGRQFSNSRSEMNVSTLELGDSALYLCASSQGTAKETQYFGPGTRLLVL.

The V call is TRBV19, the J call TRBJ1-1, with D perhaps matching TRBD1 (6 bases). Trimming removed 3 bases from V and 6 bases from J, with 17 bases in between. This CDR3 spans 15 amino acids. Germline loops: CDR1 LNHDA, CDR2 SQIVND (reference sequence). CDR3 region: CASSISSQGAAEAFF. Written as DNA, the CDR3 is TGTGCCAGTAGTATTTCGTCACAGGGAGCTGCTGAAGCTTTCTTT.

There are a few counts of this clone. The V gene is TRBV2, the J gene TRBJ1-5; tentatively, D is TRBD1 (6 bases). Germline CDR1 reads SNHLY; CDR2 reads FYNNEI. The length of the CDR3 is 19 residues. V lost 3 bases and J lost 2, with 23 bases in between. The CDR3 bases are TGTGCCAGCAGTGACGGTACAGGGCTTCCCGAACTCCGCAATCAGCCCCAGCATTTT. It encodes CASSDGTGLPELRNQPQHF.

The genes are TRBV6-5 and TRBJ2-7, with 7 nucleotides matching TRBD2. This CDR3 comprises 14 residues. Unmatched junction bases numbered 11, after V lost 9 bases and J lost 3 bases. Germline CDR1 reads MNHEY; CDR2 reads SVGAGI. The CDR3 reads CASGGDGVIYEQYV. Written as DNA, the CDR3 is TGTGCCAGTGGGGGGGACGGGGTTATCTACGAGCAGTACGTC.

This chain connects TRBV5-4 to TRBJ2-3, with D perhaps matching TRBD2 (5 bases). Germline V gene sequence: CDR1 SGHNT, CDR2 YYREEE (reference sequence). The CDR3 loop spans 14 amino acids. V dropped 4 bases and J dropped 2 bases, with 11 bases sitting between them. In DNA, the CDR3 is TGTGCCAGCAGCAGACCGGGATCCACAGATACGCAGTATTTT. This codes for CASSRPGSTDTQYF.